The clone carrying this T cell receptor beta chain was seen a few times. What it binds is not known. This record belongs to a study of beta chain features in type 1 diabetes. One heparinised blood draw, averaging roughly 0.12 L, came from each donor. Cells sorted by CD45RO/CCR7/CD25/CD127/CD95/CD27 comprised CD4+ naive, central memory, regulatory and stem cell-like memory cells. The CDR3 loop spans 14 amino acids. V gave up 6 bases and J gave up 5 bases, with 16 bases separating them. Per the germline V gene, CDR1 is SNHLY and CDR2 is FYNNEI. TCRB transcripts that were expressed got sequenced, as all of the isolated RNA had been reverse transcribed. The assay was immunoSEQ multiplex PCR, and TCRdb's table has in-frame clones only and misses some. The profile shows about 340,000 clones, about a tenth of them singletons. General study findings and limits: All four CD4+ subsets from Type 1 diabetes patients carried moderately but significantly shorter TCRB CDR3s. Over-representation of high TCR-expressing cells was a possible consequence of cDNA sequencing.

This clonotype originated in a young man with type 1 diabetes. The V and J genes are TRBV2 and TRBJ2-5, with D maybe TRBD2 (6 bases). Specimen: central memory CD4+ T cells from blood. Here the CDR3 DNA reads TGTGCCAGCAGCGGGCAGGGAGGCGGGGAGACCCAGTACTTC. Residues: CASSGQGGGETQYF.